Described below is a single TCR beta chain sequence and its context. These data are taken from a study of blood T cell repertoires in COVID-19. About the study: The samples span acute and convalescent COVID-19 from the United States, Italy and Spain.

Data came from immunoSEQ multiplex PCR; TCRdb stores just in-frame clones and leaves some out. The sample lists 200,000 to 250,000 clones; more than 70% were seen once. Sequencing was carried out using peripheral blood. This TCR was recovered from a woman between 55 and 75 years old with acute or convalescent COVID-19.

CDR3 sequence reads: CASSLWGQLNEKLFF. CDR3 nucleotide sequence: TGTGCCAGCAGTTTATGGGGACAGCTTAATGAAAAACTGTTTTTT. The rearrangement joins TRBV27 to TRBJ1-4; TRBD1 matches at 7 bases. The V and J ends lost 1 base and 4 bases, in that order; junction bases with no gene match: 3. The CDR3 totals 15 residues. Germline values: CDR1 MNHEY, CDR2 SMNVEV (reference sequence).